The T cell receptor beta chain under discussion was sequenced for a study of cytomegalovirus exposure and HLA in healthy donors. Germline V CDR1 and CDR2: MNHEY, SVGAGI. This CDR3 has 14 amino acids. Trimming took 8 bases from V and 1 from J, leaving 11 bases between them. Researchers ran the PCR with 60 Vbeta and 13 Jbeta primers. How the authors handled the data: Later analysis identified tens of millions of unique TCR beta chains, 9 million to 13 million shared. This table comes from immunoSEQ multiplex PCR, and its TCRdb copy is limited to in-frame clones, with some not included. V and J calls and clone size are given by that table; D and trimming were obtained from the DNA. The sample shows 150,000 to 180,000 clones, 80% of them seen only once.

Sequencing was carried out using PBMCs. The J gene is TRBJ2-2, the V gene TRBV6-5, with D uncertain. The sequence came from a young man in good health and CMV-seropositive. The CDR3: CASGNRMNTGELFF. CDR3 DNA sequence: TGTGCCAGCGGTAACAGAATGAACACCGGGGAGCTGTTTTTT.